The 16 T cell receptor beta chains below all came from one sample that was sequenced in a study of blood T cell repertoires in COVID-19. The repertoire was sequenced with immunoSEQ multiplex PCR; TCRdb's copy has only in-frame clones and lacks some. Here the sample spans about 39,000 clones, approximately 85% being singletons. Sequenced input: peripheral blood. Every receptor here comes from a man in his fifties or sixties with acute or convalescent COVID-19.

The rearrangement joins TRBV10-1 to TRBJ2-3, with D maybe TRBD1 (6 bases). The germline gives CDR1 WNHNN, CDR2 SYGVQD (reference sequence). The V end lost 9 bases, the J end lost 2 bases, and 9 bases lay between the germline ends. This CDR3 spans 12 amino acids. CDR3 bases: TGCGCCAGTAAGGGGGTCACAGATACGCAGTATTTT. Its protein product is CASKGVTDTQYF.

The genes are TRBV6-5 and TRBJ1-2, with 9 bases identical to TRBD1. From germline, CDR1 is MNHEY and CDR2 SVGAGI. This CDR3 region has 12 residues. V trimming: 8 bases; J trimming: 6 bases; junction bases outside the gene matches: 4. CDR3 residues: CASVGTGNGYTF. CDR3 nucleotide sequence: TGTGCCAGCGTCGGGACAGGGAATGGCTACACCTTC.

The V and J genes are TRBV27 and TRBJ2-2; 9 positions agree with TRBD2. The junction had 22 bases not matched to a gene; V was cut back by 8 bases and J by 6 bases. CDR1 and CDR2 from the germline V gene are MNHEY and SMNVEV (reference sequence). There are 19 residues in the CDR3. CDR3 bases: TGTGCCAGCCGCGGCGGGCTAGCGGGGCTCCAAAAAATAGCCGGGGAGCTGTTTTTT. Protein sequence: CASRGGLAGLQKIAGELFF.

The chain combines TRBV10-2 with TRBJ2-7; possible D gene TRBD2, 5 bases. Germline loops: CDR1 WSHSY, CDR2 SAAADI. Trimming took 6 bases from V and 0 from J, leaving 15 bases between them. The CDR3 runs 15 residues. CDR3 DNA: TGCGCCAGCAGCCTCGGACTCCTGAGCTCCTACGAGCAGTACTTC. It yields the protein CASSLGLLSSYEQYF.

The V call is TRBV19, the J call TRBJ1-1; weak D call: TRBD1 (5 bases). V was shortened by 10 bases and J by 7 bases, with 25 bases between the two germline ends. The germline CDR1 and CDR2 sequences are LNHDA and SQIVND (reference sequence). CDR3 length: 15 amino acids. CDR3 coding DNA: TGTGCCACCACCGGGAGGGGCGAGTTTTTCGGTGAAGCTTTCTTT. Translation gives CATTGRGEFFGEAFF.

The genes are TRBV6-5 and TRBJ1-2; 7 nucleotides agree with TRBD1. CDR1 is MNHEY, CDR2 SVGAGI, per germline. The CDR3 sequence is 13 residues long. With V trimmed by 6 bases and J by 6 bases, 7 bases remained unmatched. The CDR3 nucleotides read TGTGCCAGCAGGGGACAGAGTCAACATGGCTACACCTTC. Its translation: CASRGQSQHGYTF.

The chain combines TRBV15 with TRBJ1-1; D call uncertain. In germline, CDR1 is LNHNV, CDR2 YYDKDF (reference sequence). V lost 4 bases, J lost 2 bases, and 11 bases lay in between. The CDR3 is made up of 14 amino acids. CDR3 DNA: TGTGCCACCAGCACCCGCGGGGAAAACACTGAAGCTTTCTTT. Amino acids: CATSTRGENTEAFF.

This clone was seen a single time. The DNA for the CDR3 is TGTGCCAGCACCTCCCCGTCTAGCGGGAGAGACGAGCAGTACTTC. Its protein is CASTSPSSGRDEQYF. The chain links TRBV7-9 to TRBJ2-7; TRBD2 matches 10 bases. With V trimmed by 7 bases and J by 5 bases, 11 bases remained unmatched. The CDR3 contains 15 residues. Per the germline V gene, CDR1 is SEHNR and CDR2 is FQNEAQ (reference sequence).

J is TRBJ2-7 and V is TRBV7-8; D gene ambiguous. The germline gives CDR1 SGHVS, CDR2 FQNEAQ. The CDR3 has 11 residues. Trimming removed 6 bases at V and 2 bases at J, with 5 bases between. The CDR3 sequence: CASRSTYEQYF. As DNA, the CDR3 is TGTGCCAGCAGGTCAACCTACGAGCAGTACTTC.

The chain recombines TRBV7-6 with TRBJ2-7; D possibly corresponds to TRBD1 (6 bases). V was clipped by 0 bases and J by 3 bases, with 18 bases between them. The CDR3 is 17 residues long. Germline-derived CDR1 and CDR2 are SGHVS and FNYEAQ. This CDR3 is CASSLASPGARIYEQYF. CDR3 nucleotide sequence: TGTGCCAGCAGCTTAGCTTCCCCAGGGGCGAGAATCTACGAGCAGTACTTC.

The V call is TRBV19, the J call TRBJ1-5; D is undetermined. Germline lookup yields CDR1 LNHDA and CDR2 SQIVND (reference sequence). This CDR3 has 13 amino acids. V dropped 5 bases and J dropped 3 bases, with 8 bases sitting between them. The CDR3 protein is CASSPLYNQPQHF. The CDR3 bases are TGTGCCAGTAGTCCTCTATACAATCAGCCCCAGCATTTT.

This clone was counted a few times. V gene TRBV5-6 combines with J gene TRBJ1-4, with D maybe TRBD1 (5 bases). CDR3 length: 14 amino acids. The germline V gene has CDR1 SGHDT and CDR2 YYEEEE. The V end was cut by 4 bases, the J end by 10 bases, with 17 bases between. The CDR3 protein is CASSLRIQGGKLFF. In DNA, the CDR3 is TGTGCCAGCAGCCTTCGTATTCAGGGCGGAAAACTGTTTTTT.

The chain has TRBV27 and TRBJ2-1, with TRBD2 matching 10 bases. CDR1 is MNHEY and CDR2 is SMNVEV in the germline V gene (reference sequence). V lost 7 bases and J lost 8; bases outside the gene matches: 5. CDR3 length: 13 amino acids. Written as DNA, the CDR3 is TGTGCCAGCACCCTAGCGGGAGTCGATGAGCAGTTCTTC. Amino acid sequence: CASTLAGVDEQFF.

This clone was seen a handful of times. V is TRBV5-8 and J is TRBJ1-5; 8 bases map to TRBD1. The CDR3 is 16 amino acids. The germline gives CDR1 SGHTS, CDR2 YDEGEE. V gave up 3 bases and J gave up 0 bases; unmatched junction bases: 5. CDR3 nucleotide sequence: TGTGCCAGCAGCTCACGGACAGGGAGTAGCAATCAGCCCCAGCATTTT. It yields the protein CASSSRTGSSNQPQHF. The full variable domain, its missing parts supplied by reference TRBV5-8 and TRBJ1-5, is EAGVTQSPTHLIKTRGQQATLRCSPISGHTSVYWYQQALGLGLQFLLWYDEGEERNRGNFPPRFSGRQFPNYSSELNVNALELEDSALYLCASSSRTGSSNQPQHFGDGTRLSIL.

J is TRBJ1-5 and V is TRBV2, with D maybe TRBD1 (6 bases). The germline gives CDR1 SNHLY, CDR2 FYNNEI. This CDR3 is 15 amino acids long. V lost 6 bases and J 7 bases, leaving 19 bases between the germline ends. For the CDR3, the DNA is TGTGCCAGCAGCTACAATACGGGGGGCGGGCAGCCCCAGCATTTT. It yields the protein CASSYNTGGGQPQHF.

The chain joins TRBV7-9 to TRBJ2-5, with a tentative D call TRBD1 (6 bases). V lost 3 bases, J lost 5 bases, and 16 bases lay in between. The CDR3 runs to 15 residues. The germline V gene encodes CDR1 SEHNR and CDR2 FQNEAQ (reference sequence). CDR3 region: CASSLGNRVGETQYF. CDR3 sequence (DNA): TGTGCCAGCAGCTTGGGGAACAGGGTAGGGGAGACCCAGTACTTC.